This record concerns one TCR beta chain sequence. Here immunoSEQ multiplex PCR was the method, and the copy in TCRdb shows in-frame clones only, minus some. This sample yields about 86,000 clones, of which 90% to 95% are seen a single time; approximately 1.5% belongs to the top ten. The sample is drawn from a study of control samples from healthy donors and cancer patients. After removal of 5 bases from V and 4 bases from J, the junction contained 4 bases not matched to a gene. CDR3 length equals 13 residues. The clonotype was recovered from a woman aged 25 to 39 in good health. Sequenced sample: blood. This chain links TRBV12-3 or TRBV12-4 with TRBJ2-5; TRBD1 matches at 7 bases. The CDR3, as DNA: TGTGCCAGCAGTCCCGGGGACAGAGAGACCCAGTACTTC. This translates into CASSPGDRETQYF.